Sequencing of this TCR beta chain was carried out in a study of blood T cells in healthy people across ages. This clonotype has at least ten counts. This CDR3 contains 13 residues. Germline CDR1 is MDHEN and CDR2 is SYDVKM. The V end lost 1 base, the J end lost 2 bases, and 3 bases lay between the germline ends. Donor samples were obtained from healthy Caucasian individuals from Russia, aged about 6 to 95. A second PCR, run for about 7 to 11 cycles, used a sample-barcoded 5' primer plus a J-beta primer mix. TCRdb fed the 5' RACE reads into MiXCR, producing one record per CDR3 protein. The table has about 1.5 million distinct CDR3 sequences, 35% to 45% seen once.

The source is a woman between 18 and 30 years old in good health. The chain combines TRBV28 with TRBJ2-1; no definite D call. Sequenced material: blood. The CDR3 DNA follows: TGTGCCAGCAGTTTATTGGCCTACAATGAGCAGTTCTTC. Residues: CASSLLAYNEQFF.